The source of this T cell receptor beta chain is a study of CD8 T cells in Susac syndrome. Germline V lookup: CDR1 LNHDA, CDR2 SQIVND (reference sequence). The CDR3 extends over 14 amino acids. Trimming took off 2 bases at V and 6 bases at J, with 14 bases between the two ends. RNA totalling roughly 0.5 to 1 ug underwent reverse transcription with random hexamers. Across 54 Vbeta and 13 Jbeta, TCR beta CDR3 was amplified with immunoSEQ multiplex PCR. TCRdb independently ran MiXCR on the immunoSEQ multiplex PCR reads; one entry per CDR3 protein. The table lists about 66,000 distinct CDR3 sequences, about 94% of them singletons, with 0.45% to 0.65% in the top ten.

This sequence originates from a human donor with multiple sclerosis. The material sequenced was CD8+ T cells from PBMCs. The gene calls are TRBV19 and TRBJ2-7; weak D call: TRBD1 (5 bases). This CDR3 is CASSIQGSGIEQYF. The CDR3 DNA reads TGTGCCAGTAGTATACAGGGTTCTGGTATCGAGCAGTACTTC. The whole variable domain, remainder taken from reference TRBV19 and TRBJ2-7, is DGGITQSPKYLFRKEGQNVTLSCEQNLNHDAMYWYRQDPGQGLRLIYYSQIVNDFQKGDIAEGYSVSREKKESFPLTVTSAQKNPTAFYLCASSIQGSGIEQYFGPGTRLTVT.